This TCR beta chain was sequenced for a study of sequential checkpoint blockade in melanoma. Study background: Arm A got nivolumab then ipilimumab; arm B the reverse, 1:1. After both sequences, patients received maintenance nivolumab.

The CDR3 has 14 residues. The V end was cut by 0 bases, the J end by 7 bases, with 10 bases between. Germline V gene lookup returns CDR1 MNHEY and CDR2 SMNVEV (reference sequence). This clone has only a few counts. Treatment denoted: randomized to nivolumab then ipilimumab (arm A) or the reverse (arm B). From thawed PBMCs, live CD3+CD8+ cells negative for CD19 and CD56 were sorted. Sequencing used immunoSEQ multiplex PCR; TCRdb keeps in-frame clones, though not all of them. Among more than 5,000 clones, roughly 50% were seen once, and the ten largest hold 17%. This material consisted of CD8+ T cells sorted from blood (inferred from file names), taken from a patient given nivolumab and ipilimumab in sequence. This chain links TRBV27 with TRBJ1-5, with D perhaps matching TRBD1 (6 bases). The receptor's source is a human donor with melanoma. The CDR3, as DNA: TGTGCCAGCAGTTTATCGGCAGGGGTCCAGCCCCAGCATTTT. This translates into CASSLSAGVQPQHF.